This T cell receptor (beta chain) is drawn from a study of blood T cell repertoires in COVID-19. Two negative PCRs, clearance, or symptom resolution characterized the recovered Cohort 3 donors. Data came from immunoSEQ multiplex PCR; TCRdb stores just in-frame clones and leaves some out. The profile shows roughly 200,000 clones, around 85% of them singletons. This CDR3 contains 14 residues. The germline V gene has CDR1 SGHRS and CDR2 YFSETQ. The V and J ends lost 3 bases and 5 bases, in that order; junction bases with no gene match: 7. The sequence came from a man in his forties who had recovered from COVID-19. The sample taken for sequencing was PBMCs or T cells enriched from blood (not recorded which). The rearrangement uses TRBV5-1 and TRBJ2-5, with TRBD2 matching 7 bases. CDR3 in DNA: TGCGCCAGCAGCTCCCAGCGGGATGGGGAGACCCAGTACTTC. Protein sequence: CASSSQRDGETQYF.